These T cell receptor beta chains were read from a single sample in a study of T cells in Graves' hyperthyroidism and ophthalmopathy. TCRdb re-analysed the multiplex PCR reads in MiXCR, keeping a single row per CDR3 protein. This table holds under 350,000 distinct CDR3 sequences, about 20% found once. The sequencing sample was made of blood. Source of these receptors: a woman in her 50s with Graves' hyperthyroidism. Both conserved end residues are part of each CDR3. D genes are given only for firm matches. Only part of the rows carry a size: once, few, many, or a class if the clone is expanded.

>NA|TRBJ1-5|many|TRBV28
TGTGCCAGCAGACCCCAGGGGAGCCAGCCCCAGCATTTT
CASRPQGSQPQHF
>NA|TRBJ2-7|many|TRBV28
TGTGCCAGCAGCCGCCGCACAGGTCTCGAGCAGTACTTC
CASSRRTGLEQYF
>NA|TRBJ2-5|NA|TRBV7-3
TGTGCCAGCAGTCGCAGTTTGTGGGAGACCCAGTACTTC
CASSRSLWETQYF
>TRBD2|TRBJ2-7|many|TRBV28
TGTGCCAGCAGTTTATCAGGCGGGAGCGGCTACGAGCAGTACTTC
CASSLSGGSGYEQYF
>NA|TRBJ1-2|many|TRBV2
TGTGCCAGCAGAGCCGACCAGACCGGCTACACCTTC
CASRADQTGYTF
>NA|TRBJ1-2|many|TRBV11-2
TGTGCCAGCAGCTTAGGGCCTTATGGCTACACCTTC
CASSLGPYGYTF
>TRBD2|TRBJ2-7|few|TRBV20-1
TGCAGTGCTAGTGTAGGACTAGCGGGAGTCCACGACGACTACGAGCAGTACTTC
CSASVGLAGVHDDYEQYF
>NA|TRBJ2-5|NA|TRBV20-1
TGCAGTGCTAGAGTGGACGGGTTCAGAATGGAGACCCAGTACTTC
CSARVDGFRMETQYF
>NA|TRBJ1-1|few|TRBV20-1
TGCAGTGCTAGAGATCGGTCTCGGAACACTGAAGCTTTCTTT
CSARDRSRNTEAFF
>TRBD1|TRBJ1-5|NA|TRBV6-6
TGTGCCAGCAGTTACGGGACAGCCTCTAATCAGCCCCAGCATTTT
CASSYGTASNQPQHF
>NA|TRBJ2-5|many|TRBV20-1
TGCAGTGCTAGGCAAGGGGGGGCTGAGACCCAGTACTTC
CSARQGGAETQYF
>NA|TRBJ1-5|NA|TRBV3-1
TGTGCCAGCAGCCAAGCTAGTGGTCCGCCCCAGCATTTT
CASSQASGPPQHF
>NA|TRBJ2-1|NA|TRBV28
TGTGCCAGCAGTTTTACGCAGACCTCCTACAATGAGCAGTTCTTC
CASSFTQTSYNEQFF
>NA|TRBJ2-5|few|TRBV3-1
TGTGCCAGCAGCCAAGATGCCGGGGAGACCCAGTACTTC
CASSQDAGETQYF
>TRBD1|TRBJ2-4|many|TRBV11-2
TGTGCCAGCAGCTTTGGCAGGACAGGGGTCGGCAAAAACATTCAGTACTTC
CASSFGRTGVGKNIQYF
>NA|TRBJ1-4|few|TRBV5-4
TGTGCCAGCAGCTTTGGTTATGGAGGGTTTAATGAAAAACTGTTTTTT
CASSFGYGGFNEKLFF
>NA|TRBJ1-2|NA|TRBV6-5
TGTGCCAGCAGTTACTCGATGGGGCAGTACTATGGCTACACCTTC
CASSYSMGQYYGYTF
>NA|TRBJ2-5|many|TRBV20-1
TGCAGTGCTAGTGCCCCCGGCCCCGCTGTGGAGACCCAGTACTTC
CSASAPGPAVETQYF
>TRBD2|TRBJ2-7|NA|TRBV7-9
TGTGCCAGCAGCTCGCTTCCGACTAGCGGGGCCTACGAGCAGTACTTC
CASSSLPTSGAYEQYF
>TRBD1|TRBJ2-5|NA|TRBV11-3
TGTGCCAGCAGCCGAACTCCGGGACAGGGGATGAGAGAGACCCAGTACTTC
CASSRTPGQGMRETQYF
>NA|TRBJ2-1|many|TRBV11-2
TGTGCCAGCAGCCGAGCGGAGAGCTCCTACAATGAGCAGTTCTTC
CASSRAESSYNEQFF
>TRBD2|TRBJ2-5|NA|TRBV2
TGTGCCAGCAGTGCGACTAGCGGGAGGGCCCAAGAGACCCAGTACTTC
CASSATSGRAQETQYF
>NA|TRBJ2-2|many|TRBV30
TGTGCCTGGAGTGTGGGCACGAACACCGGGGAGCTGTTTTTT
CAWSVGTNTGELFF
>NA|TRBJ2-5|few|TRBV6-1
TGTGCCAGCGGTGGCCCTGGAAGGGGTAGCCAAGAGACCCAGTACTTC
CASGGPGRGSQETQYF
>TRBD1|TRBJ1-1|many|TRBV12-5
TGTGCTAGTGGTTTGGTCCTTAACAGGGGGACTGAAGCTTTCTTT
CASGLVLNRGTEAFF
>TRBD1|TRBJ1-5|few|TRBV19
TGTGCCAGTAGTATTCTTACAGGGGGGAGCAATCAGCCCCAGCATTTT
CASSILTGGSNQPQHF
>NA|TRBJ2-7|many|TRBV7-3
TGTGCCAGCAGCTCGGGACCGCACTACGAGCAGTACTTC
CASSSGPHYEQYF